Listed here is a single TCR beta chain. Its specificity is unknown. The data were obtained in a study of monozygotic twins with inflammatory bowel disease. Whole-study findings and limits: On the inverse Simpson index, IBD patients scored lower for TCRbeta diversity than healthy co-twins. Similarity of repertoires did not differ between concordant and discordant twins, possibly from limited power. Compared with healthy twins, IBD patients shared fewer clonotypes with others, especially with disease activity.

The CDR3 sequence is 16 residues long. Germline V lookup: CDR1 SGHRS, CDR2 YFSETQ. Following a re-call of the 5' RACE reads, TCRdb has one entry per CDR3 protein and lacks DNA. The sample yields 300,000 to 350,000 distinct CDR3 sequences, of which the top ten take up 2% to 2.5%. The sequencing sample was made of blood. V usage is TRBV5-1 and J usage is TRBJ2-3; TCRdb indicates TRBD2, and absent DNA this call remains unverified. This sequence originates from a human donor with ulcerative colitis or Crohn's disease, or a healthy co-twin of an affected twin (not recorded which). CDR3: CASSLEPAGETDTQYF. Complete variable domain (other parts from reference TRBV5-1 and TRBJ2-3): KAGVTQTPRYLIKTRGQQVTLSCSPISGHRSVSWYQQTPGQGLQFLFEYFSETQRNKGNFPGRFSGRQFSNSRSEMNVSTLELGDSALYLCASSLEPAGETDTQYFGPGTRLTVL.